A selection of T cell receptor beta chains follows, all from one sample in a study of T cell changes during pregnancy in multiple sclerosis. Profiled with immunoSEQ multiplex PCR; TCRdb holds only in-frame clones, not every one. The sample carries around 69,000 clones, approximately 90% recorded once. The sequenced sample was peripheral blood, obtained in the second trimester of pregnancy. Every receptor here comes from a female donor in good health, enrolled as a control in a pregnancy study. The CDR3 runs from the conserved cysteine through the conserved F or W. A D gene is named only where the DNA matches it firmly. Where a row states a size, it is once, few, many or the class of an expanded clone; other rows omit it.

-	TRBV29-1	TRBD1	TRBJ1-1	CSALGQVLNTEAFF	TGCAGCGCCCTAGGACAGGTTTTGAACACTGAAGCTTTCTTT
-	TRBV29-1	-	TRBJ1-5	CSVGDSPSNQPQHF	TGCAGCGTTGGCGACAGTCCTAGCAATCAGCCCCAGCATTTT
-	TRBV4-3	-	TRBJ1-2	CASSQDVTGKIRYGYTF	TGCGCCAGCAGCCAAGATGTAACAGGGAAGATTAGGTATGGCTACACCTTC
-	TRBV13	-	TRBJ1-3	CASSFLTGGGNTIYF	TGTGCCAGCAGCTTTTTAACAGGAGGGGGAAACACCATATATTTT
-	TRBV7-9	-	TRBJ1-1	CASSLRGSMEAFF	TGTGCCAGCAGCCTCAGGGGCTCGATGGAAGCTTTCTTT
-	TRBV4-3	-	TRBJ1-1	CASSQDPTPMTEAFF	TGCGCCAGCAGCCAAGACCCCACACCCATGACTGAAGCTTTCTTT
-	TRBV2	-	TRBJ1-1	CASTKREGRAFF	TGTGCCAGCACCAAGCGTGAGGGTAGAGCTTTCTTT
-	TRBV30	-	TRBJ1-2	CAWKPRAGHGYTF	TGTGCCTGGAAACCCAGGGCAGGGCATGGCTACACCTTC
-	TRBV5-1	TRBD2	TRBJ2-3	CASSLGPAGEGDTQYF	TGCGCCAGCAGCTTGGGCCCAGCGGGGGAAGGAGATACGCAGTATTTT
-	TRBV5-1	-	TRBJ1-4	CASSLDLATNEKLFF	TGCGCCAGCAGCTTGGACTTAGCAACTAATGAAAAACTGTTTTTT
once	TRBV7-2	-	TRBJ1-4	CASSLSEKLFF	TGTGCCAGCAGTCTGTCCGAAAAACTGTTTTTT
-	TRBV30	-	TRBJ1-2	CAWSVQSGGYGYTF	TGTGCCTGGAGTGTACAGTCAGGAGGATATGGCTACACCTTC
once	TRBV6-1	-	TRBJ1-5	CASSEGQMPQHF	TGTGCCAGCAGTGAAGGGCAAATGCCCCAGCATTTT
-	TRBV30	-	TRBJ1-2	CAWSVIAGTSGYTF	TGTGCCTGGAGTGTAATCGCAGGAACGTCTGGCTACACCTTC
-	TRBV7-3	-	TRBJ2-2	CASSLTQTAPELFF	TGTGCCAGCAGCTTAACCCAGACTGCTCCGGAGCTGTTTTTT
-	TRBV4-1	TRBD1	TRBJ2-3	CAARDRVEDTQYF	TGCGCCGCCCGGGACAGGGTCGAAGATACGCAGTATTTT
-	TRBV29-1	TRBD1	TRBJ1-4	CSVVGQGLGEKLFF	TGCAGCGTCGTGGGACAGGGATTGGGTGAAAAACTGTTTTTT
-	TRBV9	-	TRBJ1-1	CASSPTNTEAFF	TGTGCCAGCAGCCCCACTAACACTGAAGCTTTCTTT
-	TRBV5-1	TRBD1	TRBJ2-3	CASSLGDREGADTQYF	TGCGCCAGCAGCTTGGGGGACAGAGAAGGCGCAGATACGCAGTATTTT
-	TRBV5-1	-	TRBJ1-2	CASSLSPGIYGYTF	TGCGCCAGCAGCTTGAGTCCGGGGATCTATGGCTACACCTTC
-	TRBV28	TRBD1	TRBJ2-7	CASSPTGTGPYEQYF	TGTGCCAGCAGTCCCACAGGGACAGGGCCCTACGAGCAGTACTTC
-	TRBV7-9	-	TRBJ1-2	CASSLSPRDGYTF	TGTGCCAGCAGCCTATCCCCCAGGGATGGCTACACCTTC
-	TRBV13	-	TRBJ1-1	CASSSGRLEGAFF	TGTGCCAGCAGCTCTGGACGGTTAGAGGGAGCTTTCTTT
-	TRBV4-3	TRBD2	TRBJ2-1	CASRQDPIAGGFSYNEQFF	TGCGCCAGCAGACAGGATCCCATAGCGGGGGGTTTCTCCTACAATGAGCAGTTCTTC
-	TRBV5-1	-	TRBJ2-1	CASSLWARSNEQFF	TGCGCCAGCAGCTTGTGGGCGAGAAGCAATGAGCAGTTCTTC
-	TRBV27	TRBD2	TRBJ2-7	CASSRVAGLSSYEQYF	TGTGCCAGCAGTAGGGTAGCGGGACTCAGCTCCTACGAGCAGTACTTC
-	TRBV7-9	TRBD2	TRBJ2-3	CASSLTSGVGTDTQYF	TGTGCCAGCAGCTTAACTAGCGGGGTGGGCACAGATACGCAGTATTTT
-	TRBV11-2	-	TRBJ2-7	CASSLARGAEQYF	TGTGCCAGCAGCCTCGCCAGGGGAGCCGAGCAGTACTTC
-	TRBV9	-	TRBJ2-1	CASSVAGDWDNEQFF	TGTGCCAGCAGCGTAGCCGGGGACTGGGACAATGAGCAGTTCTTC
-	TRBV30	-	TRBJ1-4	CAWSQGEKLFF	TGTGCCTGGAGCCAGGGAGAAAAACTGTTTTTT
-	TRBV19	-	TRBJ1-5	CASMTFWGRNQPQHF	TGTGCCAGTATGACCTTTTGGGGGCGCAATCAGCCCCAGCATTTT
-	TRBV13	-	TRBJ1-1	CASAEAAVEIEAFF	TGTGCCAGCGCCGAGGCCGCGGTGGAGATTGAAGCTTTCTTT
few	TRBV27	-	TRBJ1-2	CASKYTYSNYGYTF	TGTGCCAGCAAGTACACCTACAGCAACTATGGCTACACCTTC
-	TRBV4-1	TRBD2	TRBJ2-3	CASSPTSGGYGDTQYF	TGCGCCAGCAGCCCCACTAGCGGGGGATACGGGGATACGCAGTATTTT